This T cell receptor (beta chain) was recovered during a study of identical twins. General observations from the study: Cord blood's abundant beta clonotypes had fewer insertions, unlike memory repertoires. Diverse VJ usage suggested most zero-insertion clonotypes were not invariant T cells.

From germline, CDR1 is MNHNY and CDR2 SVGAGI (reference sequence). CDR3 length: 11 residues. Between the trimmed V and J ends, which lost 7 bases and 4 bases, there was a span of 7 bases. This clonotype was counted a few times. The antigen is undetermined. TCRdb independently ran MiXCR on the 5' RACE reads; one entry per CDR3 protein. The sample carries some 760,000 distinct CDR3 sequences, around a sixth recorded once. These data also featured in a second study, about T cells expressing NK-cell markers. That paper adds: Sorted T-cell subsets CD3+CD56+NKG2C+, CD3+CD56+NKG2C- and CD3+CD56-NKG2C+ were TCR beta-sequenced. Among CD8+ T cells from about six donors, dominant NKG2C+ clonotypes accounted for roughly 1.0-7.0%.

The sample taken for sequencing was PBMCs. This sequence originates from a woman between 18 and 30 years old in good health. The chain has TRBV6-6 and TRBJ1-2; no clear D. The DNA of the CDR3 is TGTGCCAGCACTCCAGGCTATGGCTACACCTTC. This gives the protein CASTPGYGYTF.